The next 12 T cell receptor beta chains were all read from a single sample in a study of T cells in Graves' hyperthyroidism and ophthalmopathy (dated by TCRdb to the late 2010s). The library relied on multiplex PCR. The listed sequencing device is Illumina HiSeq 2000. TCR beta CDR3 regions were amplified from RNA transcripts. For the first round of RT-PCR on the TCR CDR3, the HTBI primer set was used together with the Qiagen OneStep RT-PCR kit. The public reads were quality trimmed at Q25 with fastp and then assembled into clones with MiXCR by TCRdb, keeping productive beta chains. Each CDR3 protein appears once, grouped with its most common genes and DNA. In all, the sample holds 600,000 or so distinct CDR3 sequences, and around 14% of those were seen once. The ten largest clones capture approximately 6.4% of the sample. Input material: blood. These receptors came from a young woman with Graves' ophthalmopathy.

This clonotype was counted ten times or more. The chain combines TRBV25-1 with TRBJ2-2, with 9 bases lining up with TRBD1. The germline CDR1 and CDR2 sequences are MGHDK and SYGVNS. The CDR3 is 17 amino acids. V trimming: 1 base; J trimming: 1 base; junction bases outside the gene matches: 4. This chain's CDR3 is CASSEFGTGKNTGELFF. CDR3 DNA: TGTGCCAGCAGTGAATTCGGGACAGGGAAGAACACCGGGGAGCTGTTTTTT.

This clonotype showed up many times. This rearrangement joins TRBV7-8 to TRBJ2-7, with 8 bases matching TRBD1. The CDR3 is 14 residues long. Germline V gene lookup returns CDR1 SGHVS and CDR2 FQNEAQ. J gave up 3 bases and V 5 bases, and 6 bases lay outside the gene matches. CDR3 sequence (DNA): TGTGCCAGCAGCCTACAGGGGGTAGGCTACGAGCAGTACTTC. Its protein is CASSLQGVGYEQYF.

This clonotype was counted many times. J is TRBJ2-3 and V is TRBV6-1; TRBD1 matches 7 bases. The CDR3 has 13 residues. CDR1 MNHNS and CDR2 SASEGT come from the germline V gene. The ends lost 10 bases at V and 10 bases at J; junction bases unmatched: 14. This CDR3 reads CATFETGQVAQYF. DNA of the CDR3: TGTGCCACCTTCGAGACAGGGCAGGTTGCGCAGTATTTT.

This clonotype has only a few counts. The J gene is TRBJ1-1, the V gene TRBV4-1, with D uncertain. V was pared by 4 bases and J by 1 base, with 13 bases between. The CDR3 runs 15 residues. CDR1 is MGHRA, CDR2 YSYEKL, per germline. The CDR3 sequence: CASSPLLSGNTEAFF. In DNA, the CDR3 is TGCGCCAGCAGCCCGCTGTTATCCGGGAACACTGAAGCTTTCTTT.

The V and J genes are TRBV3-1 and TRBJ1-2; D ambiguous. CDR1 and CDR2 from the germline V gene are LGHDT and YNNKEL (reference sequence). This CDR3 spans 12 amino acids. V was shortened by 2 bases and J by 6 bases, with 7 bases between the two germline ends. CDR3 bases: TGTGCCAGCAGCCAAAGATCAGATGGCTACACCTTC. This gives the protein CASSQRSDGYTF.

This clonotype was recorded at least ten times. The chain has TRBV7-9 and TRBJ2-7; D possibly corresponds to TRBD2 (5 bases). This CDR3 has 12 amino acids. The germline gives CDR1 SEHNR, CDR2 FQNEAQ (reference sequence). Trimming removed 5 bases at V and 6 bases at J, with 11 bases between. The CDR3 sequence is CASSLTSLEQYF. Written as DNA, the CDR3 is TGTGCCAGCAGCCTCACTAGTCTCGAGCAGTACTTC.

This clonotype was recorded a few times. The chain is built from TRBV4-2 and TRBJ1-2; D is undetermined. Germline CDR1 and CDR2: LGHNA and YNFKEQ. This CDR3 comprises 16 residues. The V end was cut by 9 bases, the J end by 4 bases, with 24 bases between. The CDR3 protein is CASHRIGGRIGYGYTF. CDR3 coding DNA: TGTGCCAGTCATCGCATTGGAGGACGGATAGGCTATGGCTACACCTTC.

This clonotype was counted only a few times. The rearrangement uses TRBV5-5 and TRBJ2-1, with D tentatively TRBD1 (5 bases). CDR3 length: 14 residues. V was pared by 2 bases and J by 5 bases, with 11 bases between. The germline gives CDR1 SGHKS, CDR2 YYEKEE (reference sequence). CDR3 coding DNA: TGTGCCAGCAGCTTCGTGGGGCTCCACAATGAGCAGTTCTTC. It translates to CASSFVGLHNEQFF.

A few counts support this clonotype. V is TRBV19 and J is TRBJ2-3, with D possibly TRBD2 on 6 matching bases. CDR1 LNHDA and CDR2 SQIVND come from the germline V gene (reference sequence). Trimming shortened V by 4 bases and J by 2 bases, and 16 bases separated the two germline ends. The CDR3 contains 16 residues. DNA of the CDR3: TGTGCCAGTAGTACCACCCTGGGACTCTTCACAGATACGCAGTATTTT. It specifies CASSTTLGLFTDTQYF.

This clonotype was counted many times. This rearrangement joins TRBV30 to TRBJ2-3; tentatively, D is TRBD2 (5 bases). The CDR3 loop spans 16 amino acids. The germline CDR1 and CDR2 sequences are GTSNPN and SVGIG (reference sequence). Trimming stripped 3 bases from V and 0 bases from J, with 16 bases between. DNA for the CDR3: TGTGCCTGGAGCGTACTGAGCGGCACTAGCACAGATACGCAGTATTTT. The encoded protein is CAWSVLSGTSTDTQYF.

In its sample, this clonotype was seen many times. The chain combines TRBV28 with TRBJ2-1; TRBD1 might be the D (6 bases). V lost 9 bases and J 7 bases, leaving 22 bases between the germline ends. The germline gives CDR1 MDHEN, CDR2 SYDVKM. This CDR3 is 15 amino acids long. The CDR3 DNA follows: TGTGCCAGTTTTGACCGGGACACCCCGGGTAATGAGCAGTTCTTC. This sequence encodes CASFDRDTPGNEQFF.

This clonotype was found a few times. The V call is TRBV28, the J call TRBJ1-6; D may be TRBD1 (6 bases). The germline V gene has CDR1 MDHEN and CDR2 SYDVKM. The CDR3 spans 16 residues. The V and J ends lost 4 bases and 3 bases respectively, with 13 bases between them. The CDR3, as DNA: TGTGCCAGCAGTTGGGGGGCGCAGGTCTATAATTCACCCCTCCACTTT. Translation: CASSWGAQVYNSPLHF.